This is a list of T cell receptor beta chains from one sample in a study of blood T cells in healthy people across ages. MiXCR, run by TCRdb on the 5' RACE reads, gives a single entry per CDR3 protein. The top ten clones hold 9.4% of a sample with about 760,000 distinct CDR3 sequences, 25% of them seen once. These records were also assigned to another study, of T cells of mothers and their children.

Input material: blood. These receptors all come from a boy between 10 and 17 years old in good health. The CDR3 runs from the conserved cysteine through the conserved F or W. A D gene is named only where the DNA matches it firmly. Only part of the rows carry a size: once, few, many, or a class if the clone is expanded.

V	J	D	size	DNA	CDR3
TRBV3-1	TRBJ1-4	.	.	TGTGCCAGCAGCCCATTTGCAACTAATGAAAAACTGTTTTTT	CASSPFATNEKLFF
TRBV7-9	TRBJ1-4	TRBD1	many	TGTGCCAGCAGCGCCGGGACAGGAAATGAAAAACTGTTTTTT	CASSAGTGNEKLFF
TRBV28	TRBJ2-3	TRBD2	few	TGTGCCAGCAGCTCCAGTGGACTAGTTAGCACAGATACGCAGTATTTT	CASSSSGLVSTDTQYF
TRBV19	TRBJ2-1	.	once	TGTGCCAGTCAACCCCGGACCGAATACAATGAGCAGTTCTTC	CASQPRTEYNEQFF
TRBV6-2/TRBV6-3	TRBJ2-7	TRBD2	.	TGTGCCAGCAGCACCCTAGCGGACAAATACGAGCAGTACTTC	CASSTLADKYEQYF
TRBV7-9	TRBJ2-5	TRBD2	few	TGTGCCATCCCTCTAGCGGGAGTAGGCCAAGAGACCCAGTACTTC	CAIPLAGVGQETQYF
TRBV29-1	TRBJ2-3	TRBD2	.	TGCAGCGCCGCCGGGACTAGCGGAACCGTCCTCACAGATACGCAGTATTTT	CSAAGTSGTVLTDTQYF
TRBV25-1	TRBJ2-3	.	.	TGTGCCAGCAGTGAGGTGAGCGGCGATACGCAGTATTTT	CASSEVSGDTQYF
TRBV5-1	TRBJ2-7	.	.	TGCGCCAGCAGCTTGGGGGGGACGAAGGTGGGCGAGCAGTACTTC	CASSLGGTKVGEQYF
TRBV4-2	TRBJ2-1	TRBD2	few	TGTGCCAGCAGCCAAGGGGGGGGCAATGAGCAGTTCTTC	CASSQGGGNEQFF
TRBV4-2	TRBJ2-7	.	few	TGTGCCAGCAGCCAAGATGCCGGGTTCGAGCAGTACTTC	CASSQDAGFEQYF
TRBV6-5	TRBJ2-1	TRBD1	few	TGTGCCAGCAGTTGGGGACAGGGGTCAAGCCCCTACAATGAGCAGTTCTTC	CASSWGQGSSPYNEQFF
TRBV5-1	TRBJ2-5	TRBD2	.	TGCGCCAGCACCCCGTGGCTAGCGGGTCAAGAGACCCAGTACTTC	CASTPWLAGQETQYF
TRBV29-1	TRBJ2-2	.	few	TGCAGCGTCCTTAGGCAACTCACCGGGGAGCTGTTTTTT	CSVLRQLTGELFF
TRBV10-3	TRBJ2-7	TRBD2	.	TGTGCCATCAGTGAGTCTGGGGGACTAGCGGGGAGTCCCTCCAGCTACGAGCAGTACTTC	CAISESGGLAGSPSSYEQYF